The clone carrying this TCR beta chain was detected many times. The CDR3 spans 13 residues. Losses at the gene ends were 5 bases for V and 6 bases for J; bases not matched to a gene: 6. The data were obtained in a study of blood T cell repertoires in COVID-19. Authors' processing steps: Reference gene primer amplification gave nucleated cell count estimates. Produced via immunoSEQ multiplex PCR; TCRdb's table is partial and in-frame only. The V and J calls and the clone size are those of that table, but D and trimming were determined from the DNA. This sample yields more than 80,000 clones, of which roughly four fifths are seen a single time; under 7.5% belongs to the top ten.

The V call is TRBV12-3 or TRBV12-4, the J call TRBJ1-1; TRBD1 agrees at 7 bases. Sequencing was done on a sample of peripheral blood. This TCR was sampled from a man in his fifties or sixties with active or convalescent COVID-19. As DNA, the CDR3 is TGTGCCAGCAGTCCCCGGGACAGCTCTGAAGCTTTCTTT. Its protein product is CASSPRDSSEAFF.